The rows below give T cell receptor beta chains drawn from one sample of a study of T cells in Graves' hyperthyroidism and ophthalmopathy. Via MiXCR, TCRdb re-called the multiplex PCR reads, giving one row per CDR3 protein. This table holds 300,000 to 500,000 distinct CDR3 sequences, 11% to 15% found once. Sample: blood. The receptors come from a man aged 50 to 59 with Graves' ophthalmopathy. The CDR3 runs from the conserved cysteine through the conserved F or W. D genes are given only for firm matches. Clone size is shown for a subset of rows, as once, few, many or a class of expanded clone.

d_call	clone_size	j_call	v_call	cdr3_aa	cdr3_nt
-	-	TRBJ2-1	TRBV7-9	CASSPGTPKGNEQFF	TGTGCCAGCAGCCCGGGGACACCAAAAGGGAATGAGCAGTTCTTC
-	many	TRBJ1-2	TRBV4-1	CASSQRHIGRSRIYGYTF	TGCGCCAGCAGCCAACGACATATAGGTAGATCAAGGATCTATGGCTACACCTTC
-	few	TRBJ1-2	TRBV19	CASSGYRVSDYGYTF	TGTGCCAGTAGTGGCTACAGAGTGTCAGACTATGGCTACACCTTC
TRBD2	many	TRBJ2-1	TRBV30	CAWSQVGGLAYNEQFF	TGTGCCTGGAGTCAAGTAGGGGGACTAGCCTACAATGAGCAGTTCTTC
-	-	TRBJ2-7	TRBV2	CASGGQDYEQYF	TGTGCCAGCGGGGGGCAGGACTACGAGCAGTACTTC
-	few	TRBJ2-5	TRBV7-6	CASSIDTALNF	TGTGCCAGCAGCATCGACACCGCTCTGAACTTC
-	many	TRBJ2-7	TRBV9	CASSVATDYEQYF	TGTGCCAGCAGCGTAGCGACAGACTACGAGCAGTACTTC
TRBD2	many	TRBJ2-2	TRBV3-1	CASSQGAGVAGELFF	TGTGCCAGCAGCCAAGGAGCGGGAGTGGCCGGGGAGCTGTTTTTT
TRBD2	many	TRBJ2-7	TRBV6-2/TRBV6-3	CASRSLAGGYEQYF	TGTGCCAGCAGATCGCTCGCGGGAGGGTACGAGCAGTACTTC
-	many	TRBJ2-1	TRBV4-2	CASSKGRSSSYNEQFF	TGTGCCAGCAGCAAGGGGAGGTCGAGCTCCTACAATGAGCAGTTCTTC
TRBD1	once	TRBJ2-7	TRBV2	CASGQANPYEQYF	TGTGCCAGCGGACAGGCGAACCCCTACGAGCAGTACTTC
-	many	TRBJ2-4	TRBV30	CAWSADLAKNIQYF	TGTGCCTGGAGTGCCGACCTAGCCAAAAACATTCAGTACTTC
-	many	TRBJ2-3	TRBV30	CAWHDSSSTDTQYF	TGTGCCTGGCATGACAGCTCTAGCACAGATACGCAGTATTTT
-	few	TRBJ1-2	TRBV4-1	CASSQYKDYGYTF	TGCGCCAGCAGCCAATACAAAGACTATGGCTACACCTTC
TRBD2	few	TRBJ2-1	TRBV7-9	CASSRRAGTTYNEQFF	TGTGCCAGCAGCCGGCGAGCGGGGACTACCTACAATGAGCAGTTCTTC
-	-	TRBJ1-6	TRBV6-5	CASSYSRTSIGGGSPLHF	TGTGCTAGCAGTTACTCGCGGACAAGTATCGGAGGAGGGTCACCCCTCCACTTT
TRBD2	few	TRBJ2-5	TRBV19	CASSGSGGLTQYF	TGTGCCAGTAGTGGATCGGGAGGTCTGACCCAGTACTTC
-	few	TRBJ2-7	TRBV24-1	CATSDATDSYEQYF	TGTGCCACCAGTGACGCTACGGACAGTTACGAGCAGTACTTC
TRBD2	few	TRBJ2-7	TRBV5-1	CASSSASGQYEQYF	TGCGCCAGCAGCTCGGCTAGCGGGCAGTACGAGCAGTACTTC
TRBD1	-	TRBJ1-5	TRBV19	CASSIKGTGGGQPQHF	TGTGCCAGTAGTATAAAAGGGACAGGAGGAGGCCAGCCCCAGCATTTT
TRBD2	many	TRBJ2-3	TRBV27	CASTLTRGDTQYF	TGTGCCAGCACCCTTACGCGGGGGGATACGCAGTATTTT
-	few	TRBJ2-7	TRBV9	CASSVEEGPTYEQYF	TGTGCCAGCAGCGTAGAGGAAGGGCCGACCTACGAGCAGTACTTC
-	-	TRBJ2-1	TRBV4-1	CASSNSGGASYNEQFF	TGCGCCAGCAGCAATAGCGGAGGAGCCTCCTACAATGAGCAGTTCTTC
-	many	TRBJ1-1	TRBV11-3	CASSLEGGRRNTEAFF	TGTGCCAGCAGCTTAGAAGGGGGTCGGAGGAACACTGAAGCTTTCTTT
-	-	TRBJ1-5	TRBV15	CATSRASRDFQHF	TGTGCCACCAGCAGAGCCAGCAGGGACTTTCAGCATTTT
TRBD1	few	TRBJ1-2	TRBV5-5	CASSRGTGGRGYTF	TGTGCCAGCAGCCGGGGGACAGGGGGTAGGGGCTACACCTTC
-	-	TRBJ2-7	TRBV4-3	CASSQAAGRYEQYF	TGCGCCAGCAGCCAAGCGGCAGGGCGCTACGAGCAGTACTTC
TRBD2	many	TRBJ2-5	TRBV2	CASRSGLVEQETQYF	TGTGCCAGCAGATCCGGACTAGTTGAACAAGAGACCCAGTACTTC
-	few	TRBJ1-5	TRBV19	CASSQVSGLGQPQHF	TGTGCCAGTAGCCAAGTAAGTGGGCTGGGCCAGCCCCAGCATTTT
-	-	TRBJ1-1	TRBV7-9	CASSRNRANTEAFF	TGTGCCAGCAGCCGTAACAGGGCCAACACTGAAGCTTTCTTT
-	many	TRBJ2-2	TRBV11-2	CASSLQLTTGELFF	TGTGCCAGCAGCTTACAGCTGACCACCGGGGAGCTGTTTTTT
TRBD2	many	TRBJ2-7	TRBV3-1	CASSQAGGVVSYEQYF	TGTGCCAGCAGCCAAGCGGGGGGTGTCGTCTCCTACGAGCAGTACTTC
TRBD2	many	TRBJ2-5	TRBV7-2	CASSTELAGGVETQYF	TGTGCCAGCAGCACCGAACTAGCGGGAGGGGTAGAGACCCAGTACTTC
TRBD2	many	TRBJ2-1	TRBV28	CASSPTGTSNEQFF	TGTGCCAGCAGTCCCACCGGGACTAGCAATGAGCAGTTCTTC
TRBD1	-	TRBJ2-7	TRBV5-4	CASAGGDRGLHEQYF	TGTGCCAGCGCTGGGGGGGACAGGGGGCTCCACGAGCAGTACTTC
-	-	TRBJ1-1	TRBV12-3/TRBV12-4	CASSADNLNTEAFF	TGTGCCAGCAGTGCAGACAACTTGAACACTGAAGCTTTCTTT
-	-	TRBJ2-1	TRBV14	CASSQDGKNGANEQFF	TGTGCCAGCAGCCAAGATGGCAAAAACGGTGCCAATGAGCAGTTCTTC
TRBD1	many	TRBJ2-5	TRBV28	CASRLQGVLETQYF	TGTGCCAGCAGATTACAGGGGGTGTTAGAGACCCAGTACTTC
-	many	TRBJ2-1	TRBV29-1	CSAATGTNNEQFF	TGCAGCGCCGCTACCGGGACCAACAATGAGCAGTTCTTC
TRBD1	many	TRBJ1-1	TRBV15	CATSRDGQGDEAFF	TGTGCCACCAGCAGAGATGGACAGGGGGACGAAGCTTTCTTT
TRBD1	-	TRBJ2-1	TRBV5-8	CASTYGDSSYNEQFF	TGTGCCAGCACCTACGGGGACAGCTCCTACAATGAGCAGTTCTTC
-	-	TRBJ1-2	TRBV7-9	CASRYLLPGYTF	TGTGCCAGCAGGTATCTCCTCCCTGGCTACACCTTC
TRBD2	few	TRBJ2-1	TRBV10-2	CASSESDSGTYNEQFF	TGCGCCAGCAGTGAATCGGATAGCGGGACCTACAATGAGCAGTTCTTC
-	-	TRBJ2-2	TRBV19	CASSIVVVSGELFF	TGTGCCAGTAGTATAGTGGTTGTCTCCGGGGAGCTGTTTTTT
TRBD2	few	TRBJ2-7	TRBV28	CASTRRTSGSYEQYF	TGTGCCAGCACTAGACGGACTAGCGGTTCCTACGAGCAGTACTTC
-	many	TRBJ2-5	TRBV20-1	CSARFLAQETQYF	TGCAGTGCTAGGTTCCTAGCTCAAGAGACCCAGTACTTC
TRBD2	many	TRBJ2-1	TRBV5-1	CASSVGLATWGEQFF	TGCGCCAGCAGCGTGGGACTAGCGACCTGGGGTGAGCAGTTCTTC